The 16 T cell receptor beta chains reported below all come from one sample, sequenced in a study of PD-L1 blockade in urothelial cancer. TCRdb keeps only in-frame clones here, not all; method: immunoSEQ multiplex PCR. The top ten clones hold roughly 3.5% of a sample with about 130,000 clones, about 88% of them seen once. Stated time point: pretreatment peripheral blood. Material: PBMCs, obtained around atezolizumab (anti-PD-L1) treatment. These receptors originate from a man over 45 with urothelial cancer.

The chain links TRBV28 to TRBJ1-6; D remains unclear. Trimming stripped 4 bases from V and 6 bases from J, with 7 bases between. The CDR3 is 13 residues long. The germline gives CDR1 MDHEN, CDR2 SYDVKM. CDR3 sequence reads: CASSSPGNSPLHF. CDR3 in DNA: TGTGCCAGCAGTTCCCCCGGTAATTCACCCCTCCACTTT.

The rearrangement uses TRBV2 and TRBJ2-1, with D possibly being TRBD2 (5 bases). V shed 5 bases and J shed 5 bases, with 10 bases lying between them. Germline V gene data show CDR1 as SNHLY and CDR2 as FYNNEI. CDR3 length equals 13 residues. CDR3 in DNA: TGTGCCAGCAGTTCGAGGGAAAACAATGAGCAGTTCTTC. This translates into CASSSRENNEQFF.

In DNA form, the CDR3 reads TGTGCCAGCAGTGAAGGACAAGCCAATCAGCCCCAGCATTTT. Its translation is CASSEGQANQPQHF. The rearrangement joins TRBV2 to TRBJ1-5; D is unclear. CDR3 size: 14 residues. The V gene lost 1 base and the J gene lost 3 bases, with 7 bases spanning the gap. The V gene's germline CDR1 is SNHLY and CDR2 FYNNEI. The whole variable domain, filled in from reference TRBV2 and TRBJ1-5, reads EPEVTQTPSHQVTQMGQEVILRCVPISNHLYFYWYRQILGQKVEFLVSFYNNEISEKSEIFDDQFSVERPDGSNFTLKIRSTKLEDSAMYFCASSEGQANQPQHFGDGTRLSIL.

V is TRBV6-6 and J is TRBJ1-6; D is unclear. Germline V gene sequence: CDR1 MNHNY, CDR2 SVGAGI (reference sequence). This CDR3 has 13 residues. V lost 0 bases and J 7 bases, leaving 4 bases between the germline ends. The CDR3 region is CASSYSSNSPLHF. CDR3 nucleotide sequence: TGTGCCAGCAGTTACTCTAGCAATTCACCCCTCCACTTT.

This clone was seen a handful of times. The gene calls are TRBV19 and TRBJ1-5; the D gene is possibly TRBD1 (6 bases). The V gene's germline CDR1 is LNHDA and CDR2 SQIVND (reference sequence). The CDR3 consists of 13 residues. Trimming stripped 5 bases from V and 7 bases from J, with 12 bases between. In DNA, the CDR3 is TGTGCCAGTAGTTCAGGGGAACGGCAGCCCCAGCATTTT. It specifies CASSSGERQPQHF.

The chain combines TRBV5-1 with TRBJ1-2; possible D gene TRBD1, 6 bases. Germline V gene data show CDR1 as SGHRS and CDR2 as YFSETQ. The CDR3 extends over 16 amino acids. Trimming left V 0 bases short and J 1 base short, with 13 bases between. This CDR3 reads CASSLAGTTNNYGYTF. The CDR3, as DNA: TGCGCCAGCAGCTTGGCAGGGACAACAAATAACTATGGCTACACCTTC.

This chain connects TRBV5-1 to TRBJ2-1; TRBD2 might be the D (5 bases). V was shortened by 0 bases and J by 14 bases, with 15 bases between the two germline ends. The CDR3 spans 13 residues. Germline CDR1 reads SGHRS; CDR2 reads YFSETQ. The CDR3 loop reads CASSLAGNQQEFF. The CDR3 DNA sequence: TGCGCCAGCAGCTTGGCGGGGAACCAGCAGGAGTTCTTC.

V is TRBV7-3 and J is TRBJ2-1; 7 bases are a match to TRBD2. The junction had 4 bases not matched to a gene; V was cut back by 2 bases and J by 6 bases. This CDR3 contains 14 residues. Germline V gives CDR1 SGHTA, CDR2 FQGTGA. The CDR3 protein is CASSLGGSSNEQFF. DNA for the CDR3: TGTGCCAGCAGCTTAGGCGGGAGTTCCAATGAGCAGTTCTTC.

This chain uses TRBV5-1 with TRBJ2-2; 8 bases map to TRBD2. From germline, CDR1 is SGHRS and CDR2 YFSETQ. There are 16 residues in the CDR3. The trim removed 7 bases at V and 0 bases at J, leaving 8 bases unmatched. The CDR3, as DNA: TGCGCCAGCCGAAAGGGACTAGAGGCGAACACCGGGGAGCTGTTTTTT. This translates into CASRKGLEANTGELFF.

The V and J genes are TRBV5-1 and TRBJ2-7; 10 bases match TRBD2. The germline gives CDR1 SGHRS, CDR2 YFSETQ. J lost 4 bases, V lost 4 bases, and 5 bases had no gene match. This CDR3 has 14 residues. CDR3 loop: CASSAKAGGYEQYF. The CDR3 DNA reads as TGCGCCAGCAGCGCGAAAGCGGGAGGGTACGAGCAGTACTTC.

V usage is TRBV27 and J usage is TRBJ1-6; unclear D gene. Trimming took 7 bases from V and 0 from J, leaving 4 bases between them. The CDR3 covers 13 residues. The V gene's germline CDR1 is MNHEY and CDR2 SMNVEV (reference sequence). For the CDR3, the DNA is TGTGCCAGCATGAGCTCCTATAATTCACCCCTCCACTTT. As protein: CASMSSYNSPLHF.

The rearrangement uses TRBV7-2 and TRBJ2-7, with D possibly being TRBD2 (6 bases). Germline assignment: CDR1 SGHTA and CDR2 FQGNSA. V was pared by 0 bases and J by 1 base, with 10 bases between. The CDR3 consists of 15 residues. The CDR3 loop reads CASSLAGGTSYEQYF. The CDR3 DNA is TGTGCCAGCAGCTTAGCGGGAGGTACATCCTACGAGCAGTACTTC. Full variable domain (remainder filled in from reference TRBV7-2 and TRBJ2-7): GAGVSQSPSNKVTEKGKDVELRCDPISGHTALYWYRQSLGQGLEFLIYFQGNSAPDKSGLPSDRFSAERTGGSVSTLTIQRTQQEDSAVYLCASSLAGGTSYEQYFGPGTRLTVT.

Remarks on this clone: This CDR3 is also generated by other DNA sequences in the sample. This rearrangement joins TRBV5-1 to TRBJ2-7; TRBD2 aligns across 8 bases. Germline V gives CDR1 SGHRS, CDR2 YFSETQ. Germline trimming cut 0 bases from V and 2 bases from J; bases unmatched to any gene: 4. CDR3 length: 15 residues. CDR3 nucleotide sequence: TGCGCCAGCAGCTTGGTTTCGGGAGGGCCCTACGAGCAGTACTTC. Translated, it gives CASSLVSGGPYEQYF.

This rearrangement joins TRBV19 to TRBJ2-2; D may be TRBD1 (5 bases). Deletions cut 7 bases from V and 2 bases from J, with 17 bases between. The CDR3 spans 16 residues. Germline CDR1 and CDR2: LNHDA and SQIVND (reference sequence). The CDR3 loop is CASTPVFRGNTGELFF. CDR3 in DNA: TGTGCCAGTACCCCAGTTTTTAGGGGTAACACCGGGGAGCTGTTTTTT. Supplemented by reference TRBV19 and TRBJ2-2, the full variable domain reads DGGITQSPKYLFRKEGQNVTLSCEQNLNHDAMYWYRQDPGQGLRLIYYSQIVNDFQKGDIAEGYSVSREKKESFPLTVTSAQKNPTAFYLCASTPVFRGNTGELFFGEGSRLTVL.

This chain connects TRBV28 to TRBJ2-5; TRBD2 matches 7 bases. The germline V gene encodes CDR1 MDHEN and CDR2 SYDVKM. Trimming took 3 bases from V and 6 from J; bases not matched to a gene: 10. The CDR3 extends over 15 amino acids. In DNA, the CDR3 is TGTGCCAGCAGTTTGGCCAGCGGGAATCTGAAGACCCAGTACTTC. Residues: CASSLASGNLKTQYF.

The V and J genes are TRBV6-1 and TRBJ1-1; 9 bases line up with TRBD1. V was clipped by 5 bases and J by 4 bases; unmatched bases: 8. This CDR3 is 15 amino acids long. Germline CDR1 MNHNS, CDR2 SASEGT. CDR3 loop: CASSTSQGARTEAFF. CDR3 coding DNA: TGTGCCAGCAGTACATCACAGGGGGCTCGCACTGAAGCTTTCTTT.